These 29 T cell receptor beta chains were all obtained from the same sample, sequenced in a study of shared clonotypes between healthy human individuals (dated by TCRdb to about 2020). Libraries were prepared through the immunoSEQ multiplex PCR assay. The source is immuneACCESS, and TCRdb retained only in-frame sequences with V and J called. Part of the clones is not carried over; for the studies checked, unresolved V genes explain less than half of this, and the remainder is unexplained. The table for this sample lists approximately 720,000 clones; about 92% of them were counted only once. The ten largest clones represent about 24% of the sample. CD8 naive samples consisted of CD45RO-negative cells that were positively selected for CCR7, yielding a CD45RA+CCR7+ population without TemRA cells. The specimen was naive CD8+ T cells sorted from blood. This specimen's cell subset or site label, per the study, means: CD45RA+CCR7+. These receptors were obtained from a man aged 25 to 40 in good health.

The genes are TRBV11-2 and TRBJ2-1; a possible D gene is TRBD1 (8 bases). In germline, CDR1 is SGHAT, CDR2 FQNNGV. The CDR3 spans 14 residues. V dropped 1 base and J dropped 9 bases, with 13 bases sitting between them. The CDR3 reads CASSLAQGGLEQFF. The CDR3 DNA is TGTGCCAGCAGCTTAGCACAGGGGGGGCTTGAGCAGTTCTTC. The full variable domain, its missing parts supplied by reference TRBV11-2 and TRBJ2-1, is EAGVAQSPRYKIIEKRQSVAFWCNPISGHATLYWYQQILGQGPKLLIQFQNNGVVDDSQLPKDRFSAERLKGVDSTLKIQPAKLEDSAVYLCASSLAQGGLEQFFGPGTRLTVL.

The CDR3 region is CASSYLSGQTYEQYF. The CDR3 DNA is TGTGCCAGCAGTTACCTTAGCGGCCAAACCTACGAGCAGTACTTC. The J gene is TRBJ2-7, the V gene TRBV6-5; perhaps TRBD2 as D (6 bases). CDR1 and CDR2 (germline): MNHEY, SVGAGI. V was cut by 2 bases and J by 2 bases, with 13 bases left in between. CDR3 length equals 15 residues.

The rearrangement links TRBV2 to TRBJ2-7; D may be TRBD1 (6 bases). The CDR3 has 14 amino acids. Germline assignment: CDR1 SNHLY and CDR2 FYNNEI. The V end lost 5 bases, the J end lost 4 bases, and 15 bases lay between the germline ends. The CDR3 protein is CASSTRGLGYEQYF. The CDR3 DNA sequence: TGTGCCAGCAGTACCAGGGGATTGGGTTACGAGCAGTACTTC.

With respect to this clone: Other nucleotide sequences in the sample specify the same CDR3. The V gene is TRBV7-9, the J gene TRBJ1-5; a weak D match, TRBD1 (5 bases). The V gene lost 1 base and the J gene lost 7 bases, with 8 bases spanning the gap. This CDR3 region has 13 residues. Germline CDR1 is SEHNR and CDR2 is FQNEAQ (reference sequence). The CDR3 here is CASSLGGRQPQHF. Written as DNA, the CDR3 is TGTGCCAGCAGCTTAGGGGGACGACAGCCCCAGCATTTT.

Points on this clone: In the same sample, other DNA sequences code for this CDR3. The rearrangement links TRBV7-9 to TRBJ1-1, with 9 bases fitting TRBD1. This CDR3 contains 15 residues. V trimming: 5 bases; J trimming: 0 bases; junction bases outside the gene matches: 4. Germline V gives CDR1 SEHNR, CDR2 FQNEAQ (reference sequence). CDR3: CASSPGQGMNTEAFF. The CDR3 nucleotides are TGTGCCAGCAGCCCCGGACAGGGGATGAACACTGAAGCTTTCTTT. Full variable domain (outside the CDR3, taken from reference TRBV7-9 and TRBJ1-1): DTGVSQNPRHKITKRGQNVTFRCDPISEHNRLYWYRQTLGQGPEFLTYFQNEAQLEKSRLLSDRFSAERPKGSFSTLEIQRTEQGDSAMYLCASSPGQGMNTEAFFGQGTRLTVV.

The V and J genes are TRBV9 and TRBJ2-1, with TRBD2 as a possible D gene (6 bases). The germline gives CDR1 SGDLS, CDR2 YYNGEE. V shed 0 bases and J shed 0 bases, with 10 bases lying between them. The CDR3 is made up of 16 amino acids. The CDR3 sequence: CASSVGRGYSYNEQFF. The CDR3 DNA follows: TGTGCCAGCAGCGTAGGGAGGGGTTACTCCTACAATGAGCAGTTCTTC.

The J gene is TRBJ1-4, the V gene TRBV5-4; D not resolved. Germline V gives CDR1 SGHNT, CDR2 YYREEE (reference sequence). The CDR3 runs to 11 residues. Trimming pared 4 bases from V and 10 bases from J, leaving 8 bases between. The CDR3 DNA reads TGTGCCAGCAGCAGCGGTGGAAAACTGTTTTTT. Its translation is CASSSGGKLFF. Supplemented by reference TRBV5-4 and TRBJ1-4, the full variable domain reads ETGVTQSPTHLIKTRGQQVTLRCSSQSGHNTVSWYQQALGQGPQFIFQYYREEENGRGNFPPRFSGLQFPNYSSELNVNALELDDSALYLCASSSGGKLFFGSGTQLSVL.

This clone has a single count. This chain joins TRBV7-8 and TRBJ1-1; no reliable D call. The V gene lost 6 bases and the J gene lost 0 bases, with 8 bases spanning the gap. This CDR3 spans 13 amino acids. Germline-derived CDR1 and CDR2 are SGHVS and FQNEAQ. CDR3: CASRSEVNTEAFF. The CDR3 region has the DNA TGTGCCAGCAGGTCCGAGGTGAACACTGAAGCTTTCTTT.

The CDR3 coding sequence is TGTGCCAGTATTCCCCGGGACCCCAGCTCTGGGGCCAACGTCCTGACTTTC. Its translation: CASIPRDPSSGANVLTF. The gene calls are TRBV19 and TRBJ2-6; D is possibly TRBD1 or TRBD2 (5 bases each). Germline CDR1 and CDR2: LNHDA and SQIVND (reference sequence). The CDR3 is 17 residues long. With 7 bases removed from V and 0 bases from J, the gap between germline ends came to 16 bases.

The V call is TRBV7-9, the J call TRBJ2-5; 8 bases match TRBD1. J gave up 6 bases and V 4 bases, and 10 bases lay outside the gene matches. The CDR3 consists of 15 residues. In germline, CDR1 is SEHNR, CDR2 FQNEAQ (reference sequence). CDR3 amino acids: CASSSVGQAVQTQYF. DNA of the CDR3: TGTGCCAGCAGCTCGGTGGGACAGGCCGTGCAGACCCAGTACTTC.

This clone was observed once. The chain carries TRBV7-6 and TRBJ2-7; weak D call: TRBD1 (6 bases). Trimming removed 5 bases from V and 3 bases from J, with 23 bases in between. This CDR3 spans 17 amino acids. Germline V gene lookup returns CDR1 SGHVS and CDR2 FNYEAQ. CDR3 sequence (DNA): TGTGCCAGCAGCCTCCGATCGGGTCTTAAGGGGGACTACGAGCAGTACTTC. This codes for CASSLRSGLKGDYEQYF.

The V gene is TRBV9, the J gene TRBJ1-2, with TRBD1 as a possible D gene (6 bases). This CDR3 is built from 15 residues. V dropped 6 bases and J dropped 2 bases, with 17 bases sitting between them. Germline V gene data show CDR1 as SGDLS and CDR2 as YYNGEE. In DNA form, the CDR3 reads TGTGCCAGCACCGCATCGGGCGGACAGAACTATGGCTACACCTTC. Protein sequence: CASTASGGQNYGYTF.

V and J are TRBV6-5 and TRBJ2-5, with a weak D call TRBD1 (6 bases). This CDR3 contains 16 residues. The ends were cut back, 2 bases at V and 9 bases at J, with 22 bases in the middle. Germline CDR1 MNHEY, CDR2 SVGAGI. The CDR3 region has the DNA TGTGCCAGCAGTTACACACCCGGGACACCGATTTCCGCCCAGTACTTC. Its protein is CASSYTPGTPISAQYF.

This chain connects TRBV7-6 to TRBJ2-7; 10 bases fit TRBD1. The CDR3 loop spans 14 amino acids. Germline V gene data show CDR1 as SGHVS and CDR2 as FNYEAQ. V was pared by 5 bases and J by 6 bases, with 7 bases of the junction left unmatched. The CDR3 DNA sequence: TGTGCCAGCAGCGCGGGACAGGGGTTGGGCGAGCAGTACTTC. This codes for CASSAGQGLGEQYF.

The chain joins TRBV10-3 to TRBJ2-3, with 8 bases aligning to TRBD2. This CDR3 has 17 amino acids. From germline, CDR1 is ENHRY and CDR2 SYGVKD. V lost 2 bases and J lost 6; bases outside the gene matches: 13. The DNA of the CDR3 is TGTGCCATCAGTGAGAACCCAAGCCAGACGGGAGGGGATACGCAGTATTTT. Its translation is CAISENPSQTGGDTQYF.

The V call is TRBV7-2, the J call TRBJ1-2; D gene ambiguous. The CDR3 contains 12 residues. CDR1 is SGHTA and CDR2 is FQGNSA in the germline V gene. The ends were cut back, 3 bases at V and 3 bases at J, with 5 bases in the middle. This CDR3 is CASSLPDYGYTF. CDR3 bases: TGTGCCAGCAGCTTGCCCGACTATGGCTACACCTTC.

This clone came up a few times. The chain uses TRBV6-1 and TRBJ2-7, with D possibly being TRBD1 (6 bases). Germline CDR1 MNHNS, CDR2 SASEGT. V was cut by 4 bases and J by 2 bases, with 12 bases left in between. The CDR3 runs 14 residues. The CDR3 loop reads CASSVGTQTYEQYF. CDR3 bases: TGTGCCAGCAGTGTGGGGACACAGACCTACGAGCAGTACTTC.

The chain links TRBV5-5 to TRBJ2-3; no clear D gene. The CDR3 extends over 12 amino acids. Germline V gives CDR1 SGHKS, CDR2 YYEKEE (reference sequence). With 4 bases removed from V and 6 bases from J, the gap between germline ends came to 9 bases. The CDR3 DNA sequence: TGTGCCAGCAGCCTCACCCCGGATACGCAGTATTTT. It specifies CASSLTPDTQYF. Using reference TRBV5-5 and TRBJ2-3 for the parts outside the CDR3, the full variable domain is DAGVTQSPTHLIKTRGQQVTLRCSPISGHKSVSWYQQVLGQGPQFIFQYYEKEERGRGNFPDRFSARQFPNYSSELNVNALLLGDSALYLCASSLTPDTQYFGPGTRLTVL.

This chain uses TRBV7-8 with TRBJ2-1; the match to TRBD2 covers 8 bases. Germline V lookup: CDR1 SGHVS, CDR2 FQNEAQ. J was trimmed by 3 bases and V by 1 base; bases with no gene match: 5. This CDR3 contains 16 residues. The CDR3 sequence is CASSLDLSGVYNEQFF. The CDR3 DNA reads TGTGCCAGCAGCTTAGATCTTAGCGGGGTCTACAATGAGCAGTTCTTC. The variable domain in full, completed from reference TRBV7-8 and TRBJ2-1, reads GAGVSQSPRYKVAKRGQDVALRCDPISGHVSLFWYQQALGQGPEFLTYFQNEAQLDKSGLPSDRFFAERPEGSVSTLKIQRTQQEDSAVYLCASSLDLSGVYNEQFFGPGTRLTVL.

This chain uses TRBV13 with TRBJ1-2; D not resolved. CDR3 length: 14 residues. Germline V lookup: CDR1 PRHDT, CDR2 FYEKMQ (reference sequence). The V and J ends lost 3 bases and 0 bases respectively, with 8 bases between them. CDR3 nucleotides: TGTGCCAGCAGCTTTGGGTCCACTAACTATGGCTACACCTTC. It is translated as CASSFGSTNYGYTF.

V and J are TRBV7-2 and TRBJ2-4; D ambiguous. The CDR3 loop spans 15 amino acids. Trimming took off 5 bases at V and 1 base at J, with 12 bases between the two ends. Per the germline V gene, CDR1 is SGHTA and CDR2 is FQGNSA. CDR3 bases: TGTGCCAGCAGCCCCCTGGTAGCCGCCAAAAACATTCAGTACTTC. Protein: CASSPLVAAKNIQYF.

Here the CDR3 reads CASSFGDTSGHEQFF. DNA for the CDR3: TGCGCCAGCAGCTTCGGGGACACTAGCGGGCACGAGCAGTTCTTC. The chain links TRBV5-1 to TRBJ2-1; 9 nucleotides match TRBD2. Germline CDR1 reads SGHRS; CDR2 reads YFSETQ. This CDR3 has 15 amino acids. V shed 2 bases, J shed 10 bases, and the junction held 10 bases outside the gene matches.

The chain carries TRBV5-1 and TRBJ2-5; D not certain. Germline values: CDR1 SGHRS, CDR2 YFSETQ. The CDR3 runs 12 residues. With 0 bases removed from V and 3 bases from J, the gap between germline ends came to 3 bases. The CDR3 DNA sequence: TGCGCCAGCAGCTTGGAAGAAGAGACCCAGTACTTC. Protein sequence: CASSLEEETQYF.

This clone was detected a few times. The chain couples TRBV7-2 to TRBJ2-1; D unresolved. The V gene lost 5 bases and the J gene lost 7 bases, with 9 bases spanning the gap. CDR3 size: 12 residues. In germline, CDR1 is SGHTA, CDR2 FQGNSA. CDR3 loop: CASSAFRNEQFF. DNA of the CDR3: TGTGCCAGCAGCGCCTTTCGAAATGAGCAGTTCTTC.

The J gene is TRBJ2-5, the V gene TRBV9; TRBD2 might be the D (6 bases). The germline CDR1 and CDR2 sequences are SGDLS and YYNGEE. The length of the CDR3 is 15 residues. The germline V and J ends were trimmed by 2 bases and 5 bases, with 16 bases remaining between them. In DNA form, the CDR3 reads TGTGCCAGCAGCGTCCGACTAGACCTCGGGGAGACCCAGTACTTC. Protein product: CASSVRLDLGETQYF.

This clone was detected only once. The chain employs TRBV15 and TRBJ2-1, with D possibly being TRBD2 (5 bases). The CDR3 extends over 15 amino acids. Germline CDR1 LNHNV, CDR2 YYDKDF (reference sequence). The V and J ends lost 1 base and 2 bases respectively, with 9 bases between them. The CDR3 DNA is TGTGCCACCAGCAGAGTTCGAGCGGCCTACAATGAGCAGTTCTTC. Protein: CATSRVRAAYNEQFF.

V is TRBV7-2 and J is TRBJ1-2; no firm D call. Trimming left V 1 base short and J 6 bases short, with 6 bases between. The length of the CDR3 is 12 residues. CDR1 and CDR2 from the germline V gene are SGHTA and FQGNSA. As DNA, the CDR3 is TGTGCCAGCAGCTTAGTTGATGATGGCTACACCTTC. Translating gives CASSLVDDGYTF.

This clone was picked up one time. CDR3 sequence (DNA): TGTGCCAGCTCAAGTGGCAGTAGGAGGTCCTACGAGCAGTACTTC. This sequence encodes CASSSGSRRSYEQYF. The rearrangement uses TRBV18 and TRBJ2-7, with D maybe TRBD2 (5 bases). The CDR3 runs 15 residues. Trimming took 5 bases from V and 1 from J, leaving 15 bases between them. Looked up from germline, CDR1 is KGHSH and CDR2 is LQKENI.

The CDR3 region has the DNA TGCGCCAGCAGTGAGCCCCGGGAGGGTTACTACGAGCAGTACTTC. Protein sequence: CASSEPREGYYEQYF. The J gene is TRBJ2-7, the V gene TRBV10-2; 8 nucleotides agree with TRBD2. Losses at the gene ends were 2 bases for V and 3 bases for J; bases not matched to a gene: 6. CDR1 and CDR2 (germline): WSHSY, SAAADI. This CDR3 contains 15 residues.